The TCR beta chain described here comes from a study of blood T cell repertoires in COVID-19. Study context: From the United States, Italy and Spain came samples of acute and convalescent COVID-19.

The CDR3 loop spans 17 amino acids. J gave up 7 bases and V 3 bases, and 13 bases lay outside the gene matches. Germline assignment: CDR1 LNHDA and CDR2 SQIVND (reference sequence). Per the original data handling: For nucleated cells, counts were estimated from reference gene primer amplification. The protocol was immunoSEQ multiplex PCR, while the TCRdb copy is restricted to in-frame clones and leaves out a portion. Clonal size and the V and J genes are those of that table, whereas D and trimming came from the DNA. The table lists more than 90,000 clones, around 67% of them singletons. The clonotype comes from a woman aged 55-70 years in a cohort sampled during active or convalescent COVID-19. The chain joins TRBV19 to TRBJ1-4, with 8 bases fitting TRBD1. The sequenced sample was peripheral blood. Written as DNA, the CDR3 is TGTGCCAGTAGTATCCAGGGGGCGCCGCTTAGGACTGAAAAACTGTTTTTT. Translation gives CASSIQGAPLRTEKLFF.